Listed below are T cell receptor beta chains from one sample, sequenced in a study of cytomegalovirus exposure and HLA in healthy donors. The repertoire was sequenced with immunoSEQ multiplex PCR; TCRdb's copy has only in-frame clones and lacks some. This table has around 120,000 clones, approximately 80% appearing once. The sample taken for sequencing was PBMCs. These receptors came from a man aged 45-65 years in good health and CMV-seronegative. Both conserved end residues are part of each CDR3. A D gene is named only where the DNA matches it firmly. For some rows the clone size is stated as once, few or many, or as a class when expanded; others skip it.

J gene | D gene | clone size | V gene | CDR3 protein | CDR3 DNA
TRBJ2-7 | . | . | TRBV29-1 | CSVEPGAGNEQYF | TGCAGCGTTGAACCAGGGGCTGGAAACGAGCAGTACTTC
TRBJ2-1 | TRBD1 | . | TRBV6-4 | CASKPGQGNNEQFF | TGTGCCAGCAAACCGGGACAGGGGAACAATGAGCAGTTCTTC
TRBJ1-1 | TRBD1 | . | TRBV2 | CASETGRTEAFF | TGTGCCAGCGAGACAGGGCGGACTGAAGCTTTCTTT
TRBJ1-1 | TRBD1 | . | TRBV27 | CASAQGSAEAFF | TGTGCCAGCGCACAGGGGTCCGCTGAAGCTTTCTTT
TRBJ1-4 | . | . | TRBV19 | CASHEGSTNEKLFF | TGTGCCAGCCACGAGGGATCAACTAATGAAAAACTGTTTTTT
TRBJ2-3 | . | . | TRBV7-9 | CASSLVSGVSDTQYF | TGTGCCAGCAGCTTAGTCTCGGGGGTATCAGATACGCAGTATTTT
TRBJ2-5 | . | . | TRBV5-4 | CASSLQRETQYF | TGTGCCAGCAGCTTGCAGCGTGAGACCCAGTACTTC
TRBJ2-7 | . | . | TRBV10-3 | CAVGSVKIYEQYF | TGTGCCGTCGGGTCAGTTAAAATCTACGAGCAGTACTTC
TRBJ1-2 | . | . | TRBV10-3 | CAISGGPPANYGYTF | TGTGCCATCAGTGGGGGCCCTCCAGCTAACTATGGCTACACCTTC
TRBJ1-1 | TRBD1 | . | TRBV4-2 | CASSHLTGSSTEAFF | TGTGCCAGCAGCCACTTGACAGGGTCGAGCACTGAAGCTTTCTTT
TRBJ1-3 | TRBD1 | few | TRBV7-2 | CASSPRPFTGQGAGNTIYF | TGTGCCAGCAGCCCACGACCTTTTACTGGACAGGGGGCAGGAAACACCATATATTTT
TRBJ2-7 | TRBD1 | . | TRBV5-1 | CASSMWTGSSEQYF | TGCGCCAGCAGCATGTGGACAGGGTCGAGCGAGCAGTACTTC
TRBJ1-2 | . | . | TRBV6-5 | CASSYLTPGYGYTF | TGTGCCAGCAGTTACCTAACCCCCGGTTATGGCTACACCTTC
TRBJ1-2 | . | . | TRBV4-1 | CASSLVSQGADYGYTF | TGCGCCAGCAGCCTCGTATCACAGGGAGCTGACTATGGCTACACCTTC
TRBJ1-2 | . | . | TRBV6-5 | CASRIAGTKDGYTF | TGTGCCAGCAGGATAGCCGGGACTAAGGATGGCTACACCTTC
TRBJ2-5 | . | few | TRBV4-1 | CASSAHLDWLGETQYF | TGCGCCAGCAGCGCACACCTCGACTGGCTCGGGGAGACCCAGTACTTC
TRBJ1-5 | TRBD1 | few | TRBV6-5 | CASRYTGTGNQPQHF | TGTGCCAGCCGGTACACGGGGACAGGAAATCAGCCCCAGCATTTT
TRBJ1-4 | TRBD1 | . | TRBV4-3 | CASKLGTGFGNEKLFF | TGCGCCAGCAAACTAGGGACAGGGTTTGGTAATGAAAAACTGTTTTTT
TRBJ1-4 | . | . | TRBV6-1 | CASSEMRVKLFF | TGTGCCAGCAGTGAAATGAGGGTAAAACTGTTTTTT
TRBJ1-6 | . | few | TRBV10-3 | CAISGPEGSSYNSPLHF | TGTGCCATCAGTGGTCCAGAGGGTTCTTCCTATAATTCACCCCTCCACTTT
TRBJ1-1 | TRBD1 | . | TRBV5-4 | CASSSDRVFNTEAFF | TGTGCCAGCAGCTCCGACAGGGTTTTCAACACTGAAGCTTTCTTT
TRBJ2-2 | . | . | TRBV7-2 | CASSSVPRGTGELFF | TGTGCCAGCAGCTCCGTCCCCCGGGGCACCGGGGAGCTGTTTTTT
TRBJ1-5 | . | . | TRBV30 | CAWSGLRNQPQHF | TGTGCCTGGAGTGGGCTCCGCAATCAGCCCCAGCATTTT
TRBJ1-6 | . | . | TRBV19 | CASSPTKNNSPLHF | TGTGCCAGTAGTCCGACTAAAAATAATTCACCCCTCCACTTT
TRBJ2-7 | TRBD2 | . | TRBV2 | CASSERRGGSPVTYVQYF | TGTGCCAGCAGTGAACGGCGGGGAGGGAGTCCTGTAACTTACGTGCAGTACTTC
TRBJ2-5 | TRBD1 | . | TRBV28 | CATETGALGETQYF | TGTGCCACCGAGACAGGGGCGTTAGGGGAGACCCAGTACTTC
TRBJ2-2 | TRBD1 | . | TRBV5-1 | CASKDGGQMTGELFF | TGCGCCAGCAAGGATGGGGGACAGATGACCGGGGAGCTGTTTTTT
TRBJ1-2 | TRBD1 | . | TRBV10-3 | CAISDRGDVRGDYGYTF | TGTGCCATCAGTGACCGCGGGGACGTCAGGGGGGACTATGGCTACACCTTC
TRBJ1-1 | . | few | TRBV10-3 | CAISERGGPTTEAFF | TGTGCCATCAGCGAGCGGGGGGGTCCGACCACTGAAGCTTTCTTT
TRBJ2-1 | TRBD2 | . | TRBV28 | CASSFPRLADYNEQFF | TGTGCCAGCAGTTTCCCAAGACTAGCGGATTACAATGAGCAGTTCTTC
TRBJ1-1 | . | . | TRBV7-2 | CASSLVGKPNTEAFF | TGTGCCAGCAGCTTAGTGGGCAAACCGAACACTGAAGCTTTCTTT
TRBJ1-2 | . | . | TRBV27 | CASRPLGDYGYTF | TGTGCCAGCAGGCCGCTCGGGGACTATGGCTACACCTTC